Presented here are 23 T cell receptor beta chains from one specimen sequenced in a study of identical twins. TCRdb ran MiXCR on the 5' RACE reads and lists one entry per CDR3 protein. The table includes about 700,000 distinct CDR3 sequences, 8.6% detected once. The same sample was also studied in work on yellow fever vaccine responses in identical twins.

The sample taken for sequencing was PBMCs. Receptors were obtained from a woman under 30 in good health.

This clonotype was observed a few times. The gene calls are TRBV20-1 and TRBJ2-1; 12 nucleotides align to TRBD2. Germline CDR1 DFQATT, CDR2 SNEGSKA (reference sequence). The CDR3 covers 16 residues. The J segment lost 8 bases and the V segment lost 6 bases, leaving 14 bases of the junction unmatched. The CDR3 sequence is CSATGLAGRPGDEQFF. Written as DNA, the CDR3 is TGCAGTGCCACCGGACTAGCGGGAAGGCCCGGGGATGAGCAGTTCTTC.

CDR3 region: CASSLTPMVQFF. The DNA for the CDR3 is TGTGCCAGCAGCTTAACGCCTATGGTGCAGTTCTTC. The chain has TRBV7-2 and TRBJ2-1; unclear D gene. The CDR3 has 12 amino acids. V was clipped by 2 bases and J by 12 bases, with 11 bases between them. Germline V lookup: CDR1 SGHTA, CDR2 FQGNSA.

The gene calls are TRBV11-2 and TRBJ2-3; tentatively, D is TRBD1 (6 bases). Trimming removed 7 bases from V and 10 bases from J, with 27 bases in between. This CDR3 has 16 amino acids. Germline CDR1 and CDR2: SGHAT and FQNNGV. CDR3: CASNAQGTGGFFAQYF. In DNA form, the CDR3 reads TGTGCCAGCAACGCACAGGGTACGGGCGGTTTCTTTGCGCAGTATTTT.

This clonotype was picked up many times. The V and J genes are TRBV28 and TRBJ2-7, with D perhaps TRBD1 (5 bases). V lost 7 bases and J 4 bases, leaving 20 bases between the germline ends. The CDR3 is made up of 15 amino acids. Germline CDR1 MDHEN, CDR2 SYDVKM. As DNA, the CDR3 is TGTGCCAGCAAACCCACCCAGGGTGGGATTTACGAGCAGTACTTC. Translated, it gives CASKPTQGGIYEQYF.

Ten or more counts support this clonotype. CDR3 coding DNA: TGTGCCAGCACTAACTCCTACGAGCAGTACTTC. Its translation is CASTNSYEQYF. This sequence joins TRBV6-2 or TRBV6-3 and TRBJ2-7; D is undetermined. Trimming took off 7 bases at V and 0 bases at J, with 4 bases between the two ends. The CDR3 is 11 residues long. The germline V gene has CDR1 MNHEY and CDR2 SVGEGT.

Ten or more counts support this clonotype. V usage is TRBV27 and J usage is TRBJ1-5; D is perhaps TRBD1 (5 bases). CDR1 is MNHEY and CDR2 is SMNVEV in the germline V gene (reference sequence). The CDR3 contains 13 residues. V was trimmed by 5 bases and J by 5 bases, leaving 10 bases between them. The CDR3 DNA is TGTGCCAGCAGTCCCCAGGGTGATCAGCCCCAGCATTTT. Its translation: CASSPQGDQPQHF.

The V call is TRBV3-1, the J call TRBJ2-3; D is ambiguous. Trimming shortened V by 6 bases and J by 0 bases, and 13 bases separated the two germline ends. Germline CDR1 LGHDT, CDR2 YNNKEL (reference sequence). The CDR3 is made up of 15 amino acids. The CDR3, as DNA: TGTGCCAGCAGTATCGGGCTAGGGAGCACAGATACGCAGTATTTT. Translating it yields CASSIGLGSTDTQYF.

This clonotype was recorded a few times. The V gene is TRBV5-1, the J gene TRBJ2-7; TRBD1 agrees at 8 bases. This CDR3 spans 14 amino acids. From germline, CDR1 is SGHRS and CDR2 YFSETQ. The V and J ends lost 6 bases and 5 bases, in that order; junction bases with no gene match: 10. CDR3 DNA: TGCGCCAGCACCCTAGACAGGGGCTATGACGAGCAGTACTTC. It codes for CASTLDRGYDEQYF. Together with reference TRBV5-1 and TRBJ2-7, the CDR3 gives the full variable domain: KAGVTQTPRYLIKTRGQQVTLSCSPISGHRSVSWYQQTPGQGLQFLFEYFSETQRNKGNFPGRFSGRQFSNSRSEMNVSTLELGDSALYLCASTLDRGYDEQYFGPGTRLTVT.

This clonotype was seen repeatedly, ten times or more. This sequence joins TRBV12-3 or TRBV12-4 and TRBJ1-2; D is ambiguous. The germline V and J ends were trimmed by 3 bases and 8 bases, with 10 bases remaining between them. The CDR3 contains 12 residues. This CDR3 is CASSFISSGYTF. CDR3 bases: TGTGCCAGCAGTTTCATCTCCTCCGGCTACACCTTC.

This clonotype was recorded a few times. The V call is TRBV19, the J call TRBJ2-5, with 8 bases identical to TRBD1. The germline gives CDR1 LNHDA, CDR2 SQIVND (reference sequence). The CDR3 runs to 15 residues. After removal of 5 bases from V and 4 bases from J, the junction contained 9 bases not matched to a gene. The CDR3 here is CASSLDGRGRETQYF. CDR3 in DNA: TGTGCCAGTAGTTTGGACGGCAGGGGGCGAGAGACCCAGTACTTC. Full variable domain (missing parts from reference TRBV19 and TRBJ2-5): DGGITQSPKYLFRKEGQNVTLSCEQNLNHDAMYWYRQDPGQGLRLIYYSQIVNDFQKGDIAEGYSVSREKKESFPLTVTSAQKNPTAFYLCASSLDGRGRETQYFGPGTRLLVL.

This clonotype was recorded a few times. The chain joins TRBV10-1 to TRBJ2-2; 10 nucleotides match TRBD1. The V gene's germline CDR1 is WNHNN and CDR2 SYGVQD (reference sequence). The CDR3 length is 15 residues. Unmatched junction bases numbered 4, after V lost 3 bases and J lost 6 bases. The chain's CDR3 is CASSDSGQGPGELFF. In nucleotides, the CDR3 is TGCGCCAGCAGTGATTCGGGACAGGGGCCCGGGGAGCTGTTTTTT.

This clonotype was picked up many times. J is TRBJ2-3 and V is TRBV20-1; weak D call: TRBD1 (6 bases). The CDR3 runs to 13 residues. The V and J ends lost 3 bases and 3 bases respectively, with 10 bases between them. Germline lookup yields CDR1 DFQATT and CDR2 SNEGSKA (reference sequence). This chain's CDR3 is CSARGTGTDTQYF. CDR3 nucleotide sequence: TGCAGTGCTAGGGGTACAGGGACAGATACGCAGTATTTT.

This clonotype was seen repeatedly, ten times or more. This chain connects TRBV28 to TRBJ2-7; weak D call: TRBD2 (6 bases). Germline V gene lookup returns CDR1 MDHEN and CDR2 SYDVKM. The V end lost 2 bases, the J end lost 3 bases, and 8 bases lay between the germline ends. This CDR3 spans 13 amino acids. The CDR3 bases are TGTGCCAGCAGTTTACGGGAGAGCTACGAGCAGTACTTC. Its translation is CASSLRESYEQYF.

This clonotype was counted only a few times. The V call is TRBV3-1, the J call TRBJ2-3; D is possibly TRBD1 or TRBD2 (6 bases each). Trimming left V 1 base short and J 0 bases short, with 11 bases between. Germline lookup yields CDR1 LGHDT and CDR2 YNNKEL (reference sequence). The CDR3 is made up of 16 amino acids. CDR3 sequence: CASSQGSGASTDTQYF. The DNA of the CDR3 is TGTGCCAGCAGCCAAGGGTCGGGGGCGAGCACAGATACGCAGTATTTT.

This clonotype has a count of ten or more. The CDR3 region is CASSLGGAMGETQYF. The CDR3 bases are TGTGCCAGCAGCTTAGGTGGAGCGATGGGAGAGACCCAGTACTTC. The chain carries TRBV7-2 and TRBJ2-5; D call uncertain. V was cut by 1 base and J by 4 bases, with 13 bases left in between. Germline V gene sequence: CDR1 SGHTA, CDR2 FQGNSA. The CDR3 totals 15 residues.

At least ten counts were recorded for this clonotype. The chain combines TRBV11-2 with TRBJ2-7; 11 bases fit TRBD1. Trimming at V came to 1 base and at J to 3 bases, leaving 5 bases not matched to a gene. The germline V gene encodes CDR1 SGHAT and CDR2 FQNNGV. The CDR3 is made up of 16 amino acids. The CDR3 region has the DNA TGTGCCAGCAGCTTAGGTCCCGGGACAGGGGGCTACGAGCAGTACTTC. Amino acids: CASSLGPGTGGYEQYF.

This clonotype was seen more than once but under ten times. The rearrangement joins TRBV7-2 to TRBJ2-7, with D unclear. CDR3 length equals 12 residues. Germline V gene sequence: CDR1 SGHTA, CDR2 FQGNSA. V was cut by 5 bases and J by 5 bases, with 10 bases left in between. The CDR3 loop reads CASSTSIDEQYF. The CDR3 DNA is TGTGCCAGCAGCACAAGTATCGACGAGCAGTACTTC.

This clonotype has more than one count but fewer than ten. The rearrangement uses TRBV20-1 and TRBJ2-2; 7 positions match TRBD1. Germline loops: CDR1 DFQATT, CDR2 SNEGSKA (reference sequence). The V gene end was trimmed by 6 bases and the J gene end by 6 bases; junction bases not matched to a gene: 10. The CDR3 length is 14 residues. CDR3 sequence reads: CSAKGDRDPGELFF. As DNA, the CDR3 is TGCAGTGCAAAAGGAGACAGGGACCCCGGGGAGCTGTTTTTT.

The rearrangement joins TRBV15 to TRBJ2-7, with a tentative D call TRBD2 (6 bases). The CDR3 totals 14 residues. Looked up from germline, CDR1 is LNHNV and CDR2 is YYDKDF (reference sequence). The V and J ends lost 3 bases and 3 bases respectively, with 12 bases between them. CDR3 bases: TGTGCCACCAGCAGTGTAAGGGGAGGCTACGAGCAGTACTTC. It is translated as CATSSVRGGYEQYF.

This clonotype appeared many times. Here the CDR3 reads CASSLTFSAGTNEQFF. The CDR3 nucleotides read TGCGCCAGCAGCTTGACGTTTTCTGCGGGGACCAATGAGCAGTTCTTC. The chain links TRBV5-1 to TRBJ2-1, with D maybe TRBD2 (6 bases). The CDR3 is made up of 16 amino acids. V was clipped by 1 base and J by 6 bases, with 17 bases between them. CDR1 and CDR2 (germline): SGHRS, YFSETQ.

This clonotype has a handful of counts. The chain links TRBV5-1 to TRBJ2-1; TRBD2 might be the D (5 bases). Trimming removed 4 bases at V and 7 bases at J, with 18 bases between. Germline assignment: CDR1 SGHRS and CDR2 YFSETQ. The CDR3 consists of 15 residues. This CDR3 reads CASSPVRGFQNEQFF. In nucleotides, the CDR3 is TGCGCCAGCAGCCCCGTTCGAGGGTTCCAAAATGAGCAGTTCTTC.

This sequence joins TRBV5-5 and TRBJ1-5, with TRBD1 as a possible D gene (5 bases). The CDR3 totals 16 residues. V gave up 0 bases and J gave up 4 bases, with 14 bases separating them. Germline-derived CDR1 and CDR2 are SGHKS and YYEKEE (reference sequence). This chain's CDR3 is CASSLDSGLPNQPQHF. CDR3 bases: TGTGCCAGCAGCTTGGATTCAGGGCTCCCAAATCAGCCCCAGCATTTT.

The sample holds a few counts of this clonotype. The CDR3 is CSAVGRGAYEQYF. The CDR3 DNA is TGCAGTGCTGTAGGGCGCGGCGCCTACGAGCAGTACTTC. V usage is TRBV20-1 and J usage is TRBJ2-7; D unclear. Trimming removed 5 bases from V and 2 bases from J, with 13 bases in between. The CDR3 length is 13 residues. Germline V gene data show CDR1 as DFQATT and CDR2 as SNEGSKA (reference sequence).